The source of this T cell receptor beta chain is a study of Ad26.COV2.S vaccination and SARS-CoV-2 variants. Looking at the study overall: The authors gave Ad26.COV2.S intramuscularly, either once or twice 56 days apart. Study observations and caveats: Total responses of T cells may have been underestimated by the analyses of TCR breadth and depth. The authors reported substantial breadth in spike-specific CD8+ and CD4+ T cell responses after vaccination. Spike-specific TCR breadth was greater after Ad26.COV2.S than placebo.

This clone was picked up a small number of times. Its antigen is unidentified. Germline loops: CDR1 MDHEN, CDR2 SYDVKM. This CDR3 is built from 16 residues. J lost 5 bases, V lost 2 bases, and 8 bases had no gene match. Sequenced by immunoSEQ multiplex PCR; TCRdb stores in-frame clones only, minus some. Seen here are hundreds of thousands of clones, around 89% observed once, and the top ten hold approximately 4.5%. Noted treatment: approximately 18 received Ad26.COV2.S at low or high dose, single or two shots; about 5 received placebo; per-sample allocation not given. Collection of samples fell on day 63 after the first vaccine or placebo injection.

This chain joins TRBV28 and TRBJ2-1; 8 bases match TRBD1. The TCR sequence derives from a person aged 18 to 59 who received the Ad26.COV2.S COVID-19 vaccine or a placebo. The material sequenced was peripheral blood, taken in a trial of Ad26.COV2.S vaccine versus placebo. The CDR3: CASSLQIGTGNNEQFF. The CDR3 DNA follows: TGTGCCAGCAGTTTACAAATCGGGACAGGTAACAATGAGCAGTTCTTC.